This passage covers 27 T cell receptor beta chains from one sample sequenced in a study of blood T cell repertoires in COVID-19. Repertoires were generated with immunoSEQ multiplex PCR, while TCRdb's copy carries only in-frame clones and drops some. The sample yields about 280,000 clones, approximately 85% seen once. The sample comprised peripheral blood. These receptors originate from a man younger than 30 with active or convalescent COVID-19.

The chain combines TRBV19 with TRBJ1-5; D remains ambiguous. Germline V gene lookup returns CDR1 LNHDA and CDR2 SQIVND (reference sequence). There are 14 residues in the CDR3. V was trimmed by 6 bases and J by 3 bases, leaving 12 bases between them. CDR3: CASRETANNQPQHF. The CDR3 coding sequence is TGTGCCAGTAGAGAAACAGCAAACAATCAGCCCCAGCATTTT. Filled out from reference TRBV19 and TRBJ1-5, the complete variable domain reads DGGITQSPKYLFRKEGQNVTLSCEQNLNHDAMYWYRQDPGQGLRLIYYSQIVNDFQKGDIAEGYSVSREKKESFPLTVTSAQKNPTAFYLCASRETANNQPQHFGDGTRLSIL.

The rearrangement uses TRBV9 and TRBJ2-3; D is unresolved. CDR1 and CDR2 (germline): SGDLS, YYNGEE. The V and J ends lost 8 bases and 6 bases respectively, with 13 bases between them. The CDR3 is 12 amino acids. In nucleotides, the CDR3 is TGTGCCAGTACGGGTCGTGAGGATACGCAGTATTTT. It yields the protein CASTGREDTQYF.

This chain uses TRBV27 with TRBJ2-3, with 9 bases aligning to TRBD1. The CDR3 is 17 amino acids. V lost 3 bases, J lost 2 bases, and 9 bases stayed unmatched. Germline lookup yields CDR1 MNHEY and CDR2 SMNVEV (reference sequence). CDR3 residues: CASSFQTGGYLTDTQYF. CDR3 nucleotides: TGTGCCAGCAGTTTCCAGACAGGGGGTTATCTCACAGATACGCAGTATTTT.

The chain links TRBV12-3 or TRBV12-4 to TRBJ1-1; 11 positions agree with TRBD1. The CDR3 extends over 13 amino acids. The junction had 3 bases not matched to a gene; V was cut back by 8 bases and J by 4 bases. In nucleotides, the CDR3 is TGTGCCAGCGGGACAGGGGGTGGCACTGAAGCTTTCTTT. This translates into CASGTGGGTEAFF.

The chain recombines TRBV12-3 or TRBV12-4 with TRBJ1-6; 8 bases map to TRBD1. V shed 7 bases, J shed 9 bases, and the junction held 2 bases outside the gene matches. This CDR3 has 12 residues. The CDR3 DNA is TGTGCCAGCACCGACAGGGGTTCACCCCTCCACTTT. Its translation is CASTDRGSPLHF.

CDR3 sequence reads: CASSLAGGYEQYF. In DNA form, the CDR3 reads TGTGCCAGCAGTTTAGCGGGGGGATACGAGCAGTACTTC. The chain couples TRBV12-3 or TRBV12-4 to TRBJ2-7, with TRBD2 as a possible D gene (6 bases). The CDR3 runs 13 residues. The V end lost 0 bases, the J end lost 4 bases, and 7 bases lay between the germline ends.

CDR3 loop: CASSLYYNEQFF. DNA for the CDR3: TGTGCCAGCAGCTTATACTACAATGAGCAGTTCTTC. The gene calls are TRBV7-2 and TRBJ2-1; D uncertain. Deletions cut 2 bases from V and 3 bases from J, with 2 bases between. The V gene's germline CDR1 is SGHTA and CDR2 FQGNSA. This CDR3 is built from 12 residues.

The rearrangement joins TRBV19 to TRBJ1-2; 8 nucleotides line up with TRBD1. The CDR3 is made up of 12 amino acids. With V trimmed by 8 bases and J by 7 bases, 6 bases remained unmatched. In germline, CDR1 is LNHDA, CDR2 SQIVND (reference sequence). CDR3 in amino acids: CASRQGPGGYTF. CDR3 in DNA: TGTGCCAGTCGACAGGGGCCTGGTGGCTACACCTTC.

In this sample, this clone turned up once. The chain couples TRBV28 to TRBJ1-5, with D possibly being TRBD1 (5 bases). Germline lookup yields CDR1 MDHEN and CDR2 SYDVKM. Trimming stripped 6 bases from V and 6 bases from J, with 9 bases between. There are 12 residues in the CDR3. The DNA for the CDR3 is TGTGCCAGCAGGGGGCTGGGTCAGCCCCAGCATTTT. This encodes CASRGLGQPQHF.

The chain carries TRBV5-6 and TRBJ2-1; 7 nucleotides agree with TRBD1. V lost 2 bases to trimming and J lost 2 bases; unmatched junction nucleotides: 4. In germline, CDR1 is SGHDT, CDR2 YYEEEE. The CDR3 totals 15 residues. CDR3 DNA sequence: TGTGCCAGCAGCTTAGGGACAGTGGCCTACAATGAGCAGTTCTTC. It translates to CASSLGTVAYNEQFF.

The chain uses TRBV7-9 and TRBJ1-1; 8 nucleotides match TRBD1. Losses at the gene ends were 4 bases for V and 3 bases for J; bases not matched to a gene: 10. Germline CDR1 and CDR2: SEHNR and FQNEAQ (reference sequence). The CDR3 has 16 amino acids. CDR3: CASSSKDRAEDTEAFF. CDR3 DNA sequence: TGTGCCAGCAGCTCGAAGGACAGGGCTGAGGACACTGAAGCTTTCTTT.

J is TRBJ1-5 and V is TRBV6-5; D is unclear. Trimming shortened V by 4 bases and J by 5 bases, and 6 bases separated the two germline ends. CDR1 MNHEY and CDR2 SVGAGI come from the germline V gene. The CDR3 contains 12 residues. The CDR3: CASSSRDQPQHF. The DNA for the CDR3 is TGTGCCAGCAGTTCCCGGGATCAGCCCCAGCATTTT.

This chain joins TRBV4-1 and TRBJ2-2, with a weak D call TRBD1 (5 bases). Germline CDR1 MGHRA, CDR2 YSYEKL. This CDR3 has 18 amino acids. V gave up 0 bases and J gave up 0 bases, with 14 bases separating them. The CDR3 protein is CASSQDTLQVANTGELFF. As DNA, the CDR3 is TGCGCCAGCAGCCAAGATACCCTACAGGTTGCGAACACCGGGGAGCTGTTTTTT.

Here the CDR3 DNA reads TGTGCCAGCAGCGTAGGTAGCGGGGGTTACGAGCAGTACTTC. It translates to CASSVGSGGYEQYF. The chain joins TRBV9 to TRBJ2-7, with 9 bases matching TRBD2. The CDR3 spans 14 residues. Germline V CDR1 and CDR2: SGDLS, YYNGEE. V gave up 0 bases and J gave up 4 bases; unmatched junction bases: 2.

The rearrangement uses TRBV7-8 and TRBJ1-1; 8 positions agree with TRBD1. From germline, CDR1 is SGHVS and CDR2 FQNEAQ. The V gene end was trimmed by 4 bases and the J gene end by 7 bases; junction bases not matched to a gene: 5. The CDR3 length is 13 residues. Here the CDR3 reads CASSSDRAREAFF. For the CDR3, the DNA is TGTGCCAGCAGCTCGGACAGGGCCCGTGAAGCTTTCTTT.

This clone was observed a single time. V is TRBV7-2 and J is TRBJ1-2; 8 bases are a match to TRBD1. The ends lost 5 bases at V and 2 bases at J; junction bases unmatched: 4. Germline lookup yields CDR1 SGHTA and CDR2 FQGNSA. CDR3 size: 14 residues. The CDR3 nucleotides read TGTGCCAGCAGCAAACGGACAGGGAACTATGGCTACACCTTC. As protein: CASSKRTGNYGYTF.

This clone appeared once. This chain connects TRBV28 to TRBJ1-2; D is perhaps TRBD1 (5 bases). This CDR3 spans 13 amino acids. With 7 bases removed from V and 8 bases from J, the gap between germline ends came to 17 bases. Germline CDR1 is MDHEN and CDR2 is SYDVKM. The CDR3 protein is CASTRGLGFGYTF. CDR3 DNA: TGTGCCAGCACTAGGGGCTTGGGTTTCGGCTACACCTTC.

The gene calls are TRBV29-1 and TRBJ1-1; a possible D gene is TRBD1 (6 bases). The V end lost 7 bases, the J end lost 8 bases, and 23 bases lay between the germline ends. This CDR3 is built from 14 residues. CDR1 is SQVTM and CDR2 is ANQGSEA in the germline V gene. The CDR3 spells CSAFGTSKKSEAFF. The DNA of the CDR3 is TGCAGCGCATTTGGGACAAGCAAAAAATCCGAAGCTTTCTTT.

The chain employs TRBV27 and TRBJ1-2; D may be TRBD1 (6 bases). The CDR3 spans 19 residues. Trimming took 6 bases from V and 4 from J, leaving 30 bases between them. Germline CDR1 reads MNHEY; CDR2 reads SMNVEV (reference sequence). The CDR3 nucleotides read TGTGCCAGCAGCTCCAACGCGGCCCGACAGGCCCGAGGCCCCTATGGCTACACCTTC. Amino acid sequence: CASSSNAARQARGPYGYTF.

This chain connects TRBV24-1 to TRBJ1-1, with D perhaps TRBD1 (6 bases). This CDR3 has 13 amino acids. Germline V gene sequence: CDR1 KGHDR, CDR2 SFDVKD. V was trimmed by 4 bases and J by 4 bases, leaving 9 bases between them. The CDR3 loop reads CATSERGSTEAFF. DNA of the CDR3: TGTGCCACCAGTGAGAGGGGGTCCACTGAAGCTTTCTTT.

The V gene is TRBV19, the J gene TRBJ1-1; TRBD1 is a possible D gene (5 bases). The CDR3 totals 15 residues. V was pared by 3 bases and J by 2 bases, with 13 bases between. CDR1 is LNHDA and CDR2 is SQIVND in the germline V gene (reference sequence). The CDR3 sequence is CASSIGGEGNTEAFF. DNA of the CDR3: TGTGCCAGTAGTATCGGGGGAGAGGGAAACACTGAAGCTTTCTTT.

In its sample, this clone was seen a few times. This rearrangement joins TRBV5-1 to TRBJ2-2; tentative D call: TRBD2 (5 bases). This CDR3 is 16 amino acids long. Per the germline V gene, CDR1 is SGHRS and CDR2 is YFSETQ. Trimming removed 4 bases from V and 0 bases from J, with 13 bases in between. CDR3 bases: TGCGCCAGCAGCCTACGGACTGGATCGAACACCGGGGAGCTGTTTTTT. Its translation is CASSLRTGSNTGELFF. Using reference TRBV5-1 and TRBJ2-2 for the parts outside the CDR3, the full variable domain is KAGVTQTPRYLIKTRGQQVTLSCSPISGHRSVSWYQQTPGQGLQFLFEYFSETQRNKGNFPGRFSGRQFSNSRSEMNVSTLELGDSALYLCASSLRTGSNTGELFFGEGSRLTVL.

This clone was seen only once. Here the CDR3 reads CASRRDRGVGEQFF. As DNA, the CDR3 is TGTGCCAGCAGACGGGACAGGGGCGTGGGTGAGCAGTTCTTC. The genes are TRBV6-5 and TRBJ2-1, with TRBD1 matching over 10 bases. Germline loops: CDR1 MNHEY, CDR2 SVGAGI. CDR3 size: 14 residues. The V and J ends lost 6 bases and 9 bases, in that order; junction bases with no gene match: 8.

The chain joins TRBV11-3 to TRBJ2-5, with 7 positions matching TRBD1. The CDR3 spans 19 residues. V lost 4 bases, J lost 4 bases, and 21 bases stayed unmatched. The germline V gene has CDR1 SGHNT and CDR2 YENEEA. The CDR3: CASSSDRANSFRRRETQYF. The CDR3 coding sequence is TGTGCCAGCAGCTCAGACAGGGCGAATTCCTTTCGGCGACGAGAGACCCAGTACTTC.

This sequence joins TRBV6-2 or TRBV6-3 and TRBJ1-2; a weak D match, TRBD1 (6 bases). The V and J ends lost 0 bases and 2 bases respectively, with 16 bases between them. The V gene's germline CDR1 is MNHEY and CDR2 SVGEGT. The CDR3 has 17 amino acids. This chain's CDR3 is CASSYSRRGYVNYGYTF. CDR3 DNA: TGTGCCAGCAGTTACTCGCGCAGGGGCTACGTAAACTATGGCTACACCTTC.

The rearrangement links TRBV2 to TRBJ1-4; tentative D call: TRBD1 (5 bases). The CDR3 consists of 15 residues. Germline V gives CDR1 SNHLY, CDR2 FYNNEI. Trimming removed 3 bases at V and 3 bases at J, with 11 bases between. The CDR3 spells CASSERGMANEKLFF. The CDR3 nucleotides read TGTGCCAGCAGTGAGCGGGGGATGGCTAATGAAAAACTGTTTTTT.

The chain recombines TRBV15 with TRBJ1-5; D is perhaps TRBD1 (5 bases). The CDR3 spans 12 residues. Looked up from germline, CDR1 is LNHNV and CDR2 is YYDKDF (reference sequence). V gave up 5 bases and J gave up 7 bases, with 9 bases separating them. CDR3 nucleotides: TGTGCCACCAGCGGGGCAGGACAGCCCCAGCATTTT. Encoded protein: CATSGAGQPQHF.